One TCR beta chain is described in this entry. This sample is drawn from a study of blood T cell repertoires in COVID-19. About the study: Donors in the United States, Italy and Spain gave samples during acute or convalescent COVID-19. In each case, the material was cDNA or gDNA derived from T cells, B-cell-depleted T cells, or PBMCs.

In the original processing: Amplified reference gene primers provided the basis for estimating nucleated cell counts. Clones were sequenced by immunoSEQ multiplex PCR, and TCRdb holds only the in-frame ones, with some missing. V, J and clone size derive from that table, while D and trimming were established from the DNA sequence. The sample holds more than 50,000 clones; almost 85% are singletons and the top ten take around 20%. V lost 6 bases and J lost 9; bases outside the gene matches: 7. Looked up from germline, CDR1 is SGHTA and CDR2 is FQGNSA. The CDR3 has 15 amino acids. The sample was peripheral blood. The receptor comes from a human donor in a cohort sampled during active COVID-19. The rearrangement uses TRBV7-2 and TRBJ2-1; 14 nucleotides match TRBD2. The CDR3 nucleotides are TGTGCCAGCAGAGCGCGACTAGCGGGGGGGTTTGAGCAGTTCTTC. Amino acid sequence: CASRARLAGGFEQFF.